This TCR beta chain derives from a study of T cells expressing NK-cell markers. Study background: The study sequenced eight donors, seven HCMV-seropositive and one seronegative.

Details on this clonotype: Antigen: not known.

TCRdb reanalyzed the 5' RACE reads, giving one entry per CDR3 protein sequence and no DNA. This sample contains around 110,000 distinct CDR3 sequences. The V gene's germline CDR1 is SQVTM and CDR2 ANQGSEA. The CDR3 runs 14 residues. Study findings and constraints: Expanded clones of NKG2C+ T cells had an unclear HCMV specificity.

The V and J genes are TRBV29-1 and TRBJ2-1; TCRdb gives TRBD2 as the D gene, but with no DNA this cannot be confirmed. Sequenced sample: blood T cells: a sorted CD56 or NKG2C T cell subset, CD4+ or CD8+ T cells, or bulk PBMC T cells (not recorded which). This clonotype was sampled from a woman between 18 and 75 years old in good health. The CDR3 reads CSVVGAGLPNEQFF.